This T cell receptor (beta chain) was sequenced in a study of vaccination and CD4 T cells after COVID-19. Study-level points and caveats: Reactive clonotype counts went from median about 21 after infection to approximately 38 after vaccination, nonsignificantly.

Germline CDR1 is SQVTM and CDR2 is ANQGSEA. CDR3 size: 11 residues. Points on this clonotype: What it recognizes is unknown. The junction differs from germline at one of its ends, possibly a read error.

The Oncomine TCR Beta short-read assay was what sequenced the DNA obtained from cultured CD4+ T cells. TCRdb called the PCR reads again in MiXCR, with one record for every CDR3 protein. The table lists tens of thousands of distinct CDR3 sequences, approximately 40% of them singletons. Treatment here: roughly 10-day PBMC culture with coronavirus spike peptide pools or control peptides (ViraFEST assay). In this cohort, PCR tests turned positive between March and December 2020, predating US Alpha, Beta and Delta variants. This specimen was CD4+ T cells from blood, cultured in vitro, taken after SARS-CoV-2 vaccination. The gene calls are TRBV29-1 and TRBJ1-2; D unresolved. The receptor comes from a human donor who had recovered from COVID-19. This CDR3 reads CSVVGEAGYTF. The CDR3 bases are TGCAGCGTTGTTGGGGAGGCTGGCTATACCTTC.